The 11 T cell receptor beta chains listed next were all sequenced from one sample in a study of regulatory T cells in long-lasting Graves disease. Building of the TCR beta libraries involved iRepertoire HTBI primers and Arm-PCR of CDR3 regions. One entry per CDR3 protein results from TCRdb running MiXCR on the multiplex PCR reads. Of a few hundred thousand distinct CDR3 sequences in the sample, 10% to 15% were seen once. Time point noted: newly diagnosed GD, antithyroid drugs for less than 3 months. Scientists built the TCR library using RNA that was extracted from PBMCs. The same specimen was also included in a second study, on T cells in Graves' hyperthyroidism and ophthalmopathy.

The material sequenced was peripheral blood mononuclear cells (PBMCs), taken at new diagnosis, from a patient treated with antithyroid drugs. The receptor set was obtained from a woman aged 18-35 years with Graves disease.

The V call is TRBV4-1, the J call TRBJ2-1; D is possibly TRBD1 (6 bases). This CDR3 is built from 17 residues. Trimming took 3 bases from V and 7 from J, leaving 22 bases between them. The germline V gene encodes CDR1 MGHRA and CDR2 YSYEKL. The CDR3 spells CASSHPTRDTARNEQFF. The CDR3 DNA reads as TGCGCCAGCAGCCATCCTACCCGGGACACCGCTCGGAATGAGCAGTTCTTC.

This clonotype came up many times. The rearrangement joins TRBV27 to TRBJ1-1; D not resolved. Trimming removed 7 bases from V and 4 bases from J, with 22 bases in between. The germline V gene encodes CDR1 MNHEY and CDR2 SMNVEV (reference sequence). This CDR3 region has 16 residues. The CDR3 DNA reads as TGTGCCAGCAACCCTCGAGGGTGGGGAGAGGGCACTGAAGCTTTCTTT. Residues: CASNPRGWGEGTEAFF.

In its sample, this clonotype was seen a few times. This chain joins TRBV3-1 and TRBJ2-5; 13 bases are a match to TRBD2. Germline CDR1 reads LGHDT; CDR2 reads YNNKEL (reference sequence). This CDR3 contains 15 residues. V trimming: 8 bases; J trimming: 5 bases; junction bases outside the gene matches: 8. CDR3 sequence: CASVTSGGPGETQYF. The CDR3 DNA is TGTGCCAGCGTGACTAGCGGGGGGCCCGGGGAGACCCAGTACTTC.

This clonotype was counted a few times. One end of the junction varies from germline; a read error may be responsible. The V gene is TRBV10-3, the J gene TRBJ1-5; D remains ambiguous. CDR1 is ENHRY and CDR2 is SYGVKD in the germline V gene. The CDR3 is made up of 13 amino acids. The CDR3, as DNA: TGTGCCATCAGTCAGTCAAGCAATCAGCCCCAGCATTTT. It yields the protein CAISQSSNQPQHF.

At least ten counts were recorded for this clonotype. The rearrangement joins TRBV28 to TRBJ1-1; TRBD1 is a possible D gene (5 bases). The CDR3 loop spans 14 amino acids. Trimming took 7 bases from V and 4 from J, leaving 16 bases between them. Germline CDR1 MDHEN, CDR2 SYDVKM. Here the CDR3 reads CASTEGSRGTEAFF. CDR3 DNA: TGTGCCAGCACAGAGGGGTCTAGGGGCACTGAAGCTTTCTTT. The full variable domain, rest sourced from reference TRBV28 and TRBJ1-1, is DVKVTQSSRYLVKRTGEKVFLECVQDMDHENMFWYRQDPGLGLRLIYFSYDVKMKEKGDIPEGYSVSREKKERFSLILESASTNQTSMYLCASTEGSRGTEAFFGQGTRLTVV.

CDR3 in amino acids: CSASGQQLTDTQYF. CDR3 DNA sequence: TGCAGTGCTAGTGGCCAGCAGCTCACAGATACGCAGTATTTT. The genes are TRBV20-1 and TRBJ2-3; D gene ambiguous. V dropped 3 bases and J dropped 2 bases, with 12 bases sitting between them. The CDR3 extends over 14 amino acids. Per the germline V gene, CDR1 is DFQATT and CDR2 is SNEGSKA (reference sequence).

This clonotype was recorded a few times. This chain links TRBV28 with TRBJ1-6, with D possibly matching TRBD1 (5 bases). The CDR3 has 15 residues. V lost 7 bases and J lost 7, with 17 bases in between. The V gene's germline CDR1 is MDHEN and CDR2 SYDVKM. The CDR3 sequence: CASNPRGLRNSPLHF. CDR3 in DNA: TGTGCCAGCAACCCTAGGGGACTCAGAAATTCACCCCTCCACTTT.

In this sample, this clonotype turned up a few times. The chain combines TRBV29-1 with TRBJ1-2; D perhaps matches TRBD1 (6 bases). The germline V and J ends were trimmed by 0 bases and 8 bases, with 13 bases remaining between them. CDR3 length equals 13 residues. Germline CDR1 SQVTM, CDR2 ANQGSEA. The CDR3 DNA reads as TGCAGCGTTGAAGAAGCAGGGGACGGGGGCTACACCTTC. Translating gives CSVEEAGDGGYTF.

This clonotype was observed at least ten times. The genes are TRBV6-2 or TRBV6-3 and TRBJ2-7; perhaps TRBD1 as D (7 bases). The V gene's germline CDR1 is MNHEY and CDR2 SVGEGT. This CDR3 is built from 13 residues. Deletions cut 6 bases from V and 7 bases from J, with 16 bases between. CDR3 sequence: CASRRDRAGEQYF. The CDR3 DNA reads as TGTGCCAGCAGACGCGACAGGGCGGGAGAGCAGTACTTC.

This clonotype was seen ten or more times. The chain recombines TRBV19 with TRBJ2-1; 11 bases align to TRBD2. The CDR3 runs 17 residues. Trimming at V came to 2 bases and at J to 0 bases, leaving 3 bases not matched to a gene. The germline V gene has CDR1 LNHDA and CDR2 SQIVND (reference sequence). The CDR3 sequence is CASSITTSGSSYNEQFF. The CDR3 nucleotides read TGTGCCAGTAGTATAACCACTAGCGGGAGCTCCTACAATGAGCAGTTCTTC.

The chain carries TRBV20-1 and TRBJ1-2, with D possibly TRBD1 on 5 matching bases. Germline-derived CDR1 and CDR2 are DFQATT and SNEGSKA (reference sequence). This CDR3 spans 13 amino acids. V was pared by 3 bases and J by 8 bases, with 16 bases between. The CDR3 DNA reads TGCAGTGCTAGCGGGGACGGGAGCTCCGGCTACACCTTC. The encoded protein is CSASGDGSSGYTF.